Reported below is one T cell receptor (beta chain). As yet, its antigen is unknown. Sequencing used immunoSEQ multiplex PCR; TCRdb keeps in-frame clones, though not all of them. The sample contains fewer than 85,000 clones, 70% to 90% of which appear only once. Time point defined: week 47, end of study. The study gave 300 ug of mutant IDH1 20-mer peptide per vaccine dose, with topical imiquimod. This record belongs to a study of a mutant IDH1 vaccine in newly diagnosed glioma. V was clipped by 3 bases and J by 3 bases, with 14 bases between them. The CDR3 has 15 amino acids. Germline V gives CDR1 SEHNR, CDR2 FQNEAQ (reference sequence).

The clonotype was recovered from a man in his forties with glioma. The genes are TRBV7-9 and TRBJ1-1, with D perhaps TRBD1 (6 bases). The specimen was PBMCs, collected from a glioma patient whose treatment included an IDH1 peptide vaccine. CDR3: CASSLGTNRDTEAFF. The CDR3 DNA follows: TGTGCCAGCAGCTTGGGCACCAACAGGGACACTGAAGCTTTCTTT.